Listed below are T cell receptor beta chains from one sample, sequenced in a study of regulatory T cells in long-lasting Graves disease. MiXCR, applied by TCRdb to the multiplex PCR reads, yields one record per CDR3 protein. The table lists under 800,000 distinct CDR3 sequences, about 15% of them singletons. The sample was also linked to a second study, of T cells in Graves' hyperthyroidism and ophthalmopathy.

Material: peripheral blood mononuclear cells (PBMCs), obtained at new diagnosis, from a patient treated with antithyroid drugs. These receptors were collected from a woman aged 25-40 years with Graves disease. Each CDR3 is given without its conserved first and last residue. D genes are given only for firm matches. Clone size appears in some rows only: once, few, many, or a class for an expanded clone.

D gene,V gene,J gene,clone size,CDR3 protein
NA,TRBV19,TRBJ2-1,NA,ASSIEDGLYNEQF
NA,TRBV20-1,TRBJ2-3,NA,SAHQLAAFTDTQY
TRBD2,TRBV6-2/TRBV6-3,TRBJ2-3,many,ASSSWGAGGYTDTQY
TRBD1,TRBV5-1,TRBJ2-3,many,ASTPGQGTDTQY
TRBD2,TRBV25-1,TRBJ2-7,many,ASSLRGGTTYEQY
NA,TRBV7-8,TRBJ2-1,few,ASSPAGFSSSYNEQF
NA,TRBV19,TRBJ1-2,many,ASSIRAAGPYGYT
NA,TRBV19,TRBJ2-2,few,ASSIVATRSRELF
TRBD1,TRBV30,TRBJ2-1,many,AWSAMTGVVEQF
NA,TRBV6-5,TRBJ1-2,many,ASSYRQGPRYGYT
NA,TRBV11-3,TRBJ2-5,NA,ASSLETQETQY
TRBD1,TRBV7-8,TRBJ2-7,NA,AGSRTGLHEQY
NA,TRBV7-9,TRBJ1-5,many,ASGSVGQPQH
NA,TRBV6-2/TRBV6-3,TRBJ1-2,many,ASSYSRGYNYGYT
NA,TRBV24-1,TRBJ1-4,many,ATERRGGSAGEKLF
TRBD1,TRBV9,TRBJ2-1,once,ASSVEILGAGGDEQF
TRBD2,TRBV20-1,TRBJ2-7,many,SASGLAGGLEYEQY
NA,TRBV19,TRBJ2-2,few,AARTAGYTGELF
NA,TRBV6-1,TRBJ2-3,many,ASSPKRVLVSTDTQY
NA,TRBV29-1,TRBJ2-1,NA,SVAEFDEQF
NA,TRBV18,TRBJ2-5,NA,ASSPGVETQY
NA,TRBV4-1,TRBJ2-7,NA,ASSQDPDFTYEQY
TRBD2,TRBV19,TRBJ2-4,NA,ASSNPGLAGGLAKNIQY
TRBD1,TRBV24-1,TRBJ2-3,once,ATSDPGTGGPDTQY